The clone carrying this T cell receptor (beta chain) showed up just once. Its specificity is unknown. The data were obtained in a study of a mutant IDH1 vaccine in newly diagnosed glioma. Overall study: Following radiotherapy alone, or alongside temozolomide cycles, vaccination was started after an interval of 4-6 weeks.

This CDR3 has 19 residues. Trimming at V came to 1 base and at J to 1 base, leaving 10 bases not matched to a gene. Germline values: CDR1 MDHEN, CDR2 SYDVKM. Time point given: week 5, during vaccination. The study gave 300 ug of mutant IDH1 20-mer peptide per vaccine dose, with topical imiquimod. Assay: immunoSEQ multiplex PCR; the TCRdb copy retains only in-frame clones and omits some. The sample lists 25,000 to 30,000 clones, about 76% occurring once. The origin of this receptor is a man aged 40-49 years with glioma. Sequenced here: PBMCs, sampled from a glioma patient whose treatment included an IDH1 peptide vaccine. The chain couples TRBV28 to TRBJ2-1; the match to TRBD1 covers 10 bases. Here the CDR3 DNA reads TGTGCCAGCAGTTTATTTATGGGACAGGGGCGCGATTCCTACAATGAGCAGTTCTTC. Protein: CASSLFMGQGRDSYNEQFF.